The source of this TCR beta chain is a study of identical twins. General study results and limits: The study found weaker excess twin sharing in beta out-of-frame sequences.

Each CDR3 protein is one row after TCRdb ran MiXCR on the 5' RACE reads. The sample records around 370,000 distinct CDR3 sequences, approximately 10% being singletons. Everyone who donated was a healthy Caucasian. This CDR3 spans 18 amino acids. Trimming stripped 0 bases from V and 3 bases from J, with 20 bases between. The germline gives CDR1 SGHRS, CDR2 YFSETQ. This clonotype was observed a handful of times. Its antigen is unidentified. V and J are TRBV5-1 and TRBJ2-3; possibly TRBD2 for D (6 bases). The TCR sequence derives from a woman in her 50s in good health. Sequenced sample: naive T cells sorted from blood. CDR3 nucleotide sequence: TGCGCCAGCAGCTTGGCCGGGGGTAGCGGAATCACAACAGATACGCAGTATTTT. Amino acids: CASSLAGGSGITTDTQYF.